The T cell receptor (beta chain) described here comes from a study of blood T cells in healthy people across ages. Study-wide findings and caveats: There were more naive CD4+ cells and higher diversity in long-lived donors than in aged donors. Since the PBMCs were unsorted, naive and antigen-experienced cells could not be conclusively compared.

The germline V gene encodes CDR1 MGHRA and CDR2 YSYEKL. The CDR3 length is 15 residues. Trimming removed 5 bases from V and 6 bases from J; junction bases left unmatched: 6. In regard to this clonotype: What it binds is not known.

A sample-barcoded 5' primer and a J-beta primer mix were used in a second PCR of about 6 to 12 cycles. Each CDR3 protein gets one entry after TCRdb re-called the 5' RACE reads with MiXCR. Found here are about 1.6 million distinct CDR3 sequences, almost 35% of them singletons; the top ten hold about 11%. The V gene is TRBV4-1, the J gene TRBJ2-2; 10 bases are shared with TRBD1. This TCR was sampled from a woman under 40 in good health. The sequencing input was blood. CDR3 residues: CASSYGTGEAGELFF. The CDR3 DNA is TGCGCCAGCAGCTACGGGACAGGGGAGGCCGGGGAGCTGTTTTTT.